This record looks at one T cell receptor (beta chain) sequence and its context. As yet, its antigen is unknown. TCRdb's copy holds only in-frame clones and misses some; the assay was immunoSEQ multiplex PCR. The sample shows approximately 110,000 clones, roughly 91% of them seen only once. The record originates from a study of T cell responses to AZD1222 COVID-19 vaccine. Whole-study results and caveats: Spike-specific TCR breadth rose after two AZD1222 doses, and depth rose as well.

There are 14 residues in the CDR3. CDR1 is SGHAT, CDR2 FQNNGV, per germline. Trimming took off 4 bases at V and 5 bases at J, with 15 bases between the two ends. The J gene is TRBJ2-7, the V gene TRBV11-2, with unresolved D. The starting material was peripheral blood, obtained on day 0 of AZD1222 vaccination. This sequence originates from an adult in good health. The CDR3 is CASSSISWGHEQYF. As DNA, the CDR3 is TGTGCCAGCAGCTCGATTTCCTGGGGTCACGAGCAGTACTTC.